The 26 T cell receptor beta chains below were found in one sample sequenced in a study of cytomegalovirus exposure and HLA in healthy donors. PCR primers comprised 60 Vbeta and 13 Jbeta primers. Libraries were prepared by immunoSEQ multiplex PCR; TCRdb keeps only in-frame clonotypes and omits some of them. The sample records approximately 200,000 clones, 79% being singletons. What was sequenced was PBMCs. The receptors were gathered from a girl between 5 and 17 years old in good health and CMV-seropositive.

This clone was seen a few times. V usage is TRBV6-1 and J usage is TRBJ2-5; 7 nucleotides agree with TRBD2. J gave up 7 bases and V 11 bases, and 7 bases lay outside the gene matches. Germline V gene data show CDR1 as MNHNS and CDR2 as SASEGT. The CDR3 runs 11 residues. Here the CDR3 reads CAAWGGWTQYF. CDR3 coding DNA: TGTGCCGCTTGGGGGGGTTGGACCCAGTACTTC.

The V gene is TRBV5-1, the J gene TRBJ1-5; tentative D call: TRBD1 (6 bases). Germline V lookup: CDR1 SGHRS, CDR2 YFSETQ. This CDR3 has 16 amino acids. Deletions cut 0 bases from V and 3 bases from J, with 13 bases between. CDR3 region: CASSLGFGDNNQPQHF. The CDR3 DNA follows: TGCGCCAGCAGCTTGGGGTTTGGGGACAACAATCAGCCCCAGCATTTT. Combining the CDR3 with reference TRBV5-1 and TRBJ1-5 gives the whole variable domain KAGVTQTPRYLIKTRGQQVTLSCSPISGHRSVSWYQQTPGQGLQFLFEYFSETQRNKGNFPGRFSGRQFSNSRSEMNVSTLELGDSALYLCASSLGFGDNNQPQHFGDGTRLSIL.

The chain couples TRBV11-3 to TRBJ1-5; tentatively, D is TRBD1 (5 bases). The length of the CDR3 is 17 residues. V was pared by 1 base and J by 0 bases, with 13 bases between. CDR1 SGHNT and CDR2 YENEEA come from the germline V gene. CDR3 sequence: CASSLVQGGVSNQPQHF. The DNA for the CDR3 is TGTGCCAGCAGCTTAGTGCAGGGCGGGGTTAGCAATCAGCCCCAGCATTTT.

The chain links TRBV19 to TRBJ2-3; 9 nucleotides align to TRBD1. CDR1 and CDR2 (germline): LNHDA, SQIVND (reference sequence). Trimming removed 8 bases from V and 4 bases from J; junction bases left unmatched: 10. The CDR3 is 15 residues long. The CDR3 is CASSRGGTGSDTQYF. In nucleotides, the CDR3 is TGTGCCAGTTCCCGTGGAGGGACAGGGTCAGATACGCAGTATTTT. Supplemented by reference TRBV19 and TRBJ2-3, the full variable domain reads DGGITQSPKYLFRKEGQNVTLSCEQNLNHDAMYWYRQDPGQGLRLIYYSQIVNDFQKGDIAEGYSVSREKKESFPLTVTSAQKNPTAFYLCASSRGGTGSDTQYFGPGTRLTVL.

There are a few counts of this clone. The rearrangement uses TRBV19 and TRBJ1-6, with TRBD1 as a possible D gene (6 bases). The length of the CDR3 is 15 residues. Per the germline V gene, CDR1 is LNHDA and CDR2 is SQIVND (reference sequence). V lost 4 bases and J lost 8, with 15 bases in between. The CDR3 loop reads CASSTHRARDSPLHF. CDR3 nucleotide sequence: TGTGCCAGTAGTACTCACAGGGCCCGGGATTCACCCCTCCACTTT.

This clone was recorded only once. The chain links TRBV29-1 to TRBJ1-2, with D maybe TRBD1 (6 bases). Germline CDR1 and CDR2: SQVTM and ANQGSEA. The CDR3 has 14 residues. The V end lost 5 bases, the J end lost 7 bases, and 20 bases lay between the germline ends. The CDR3 region has the DNA TGCAGCGTTCAACGACAGACGCGAGGGGGTGGCTACACCTTC. Protein sequence: CSVQRQTRGGGYTF.

V is TRBV6-1 and J is TRBJ2-3, with TRBD2 matching 12 bases. The V gene's germline CDR1 is MNHNS and CDR2 SASEGT. The junction had 2 bases not matched to a gene; V was cut back by 0 bases and J by 1 base. CDR3 length equals 17 residues. This CDR3 is CASSEARTSGGTDTQYF. For the CDR3, the DNA is TGTGCCAGCAGTGAAGCTCGGACTAGCGGGGGCACAGATACGCAGTATTTT.

The CDR3 is CASSPRMAGELFF. CDR3 DNA sequence: TGTGCCAGCAGCCCGCGTATGGCCGGGGAGCTGTTTTTT. The rearrangement joins TRBV14 to TRBJ2-2, with no clear D. Germline assignment: CDR1 SGHDN and CDR2 FVKESK. CDR3 length: 13 residues. V shed 4 bases and J shed 6 bases, with 9 bases lying between them.

CDR3 DNA: TGTGCCAGCAGCGTAGAACTAGCGGGGTATGAGACCCAGTACTTC. It is translated as CASSVELAGYETQYF. The rearrangement links TRBV9 to TRBJ2-5, with 10 bases aligning to TRBD2. The V and J ends lost 0 bases and 5 bases, in that order; junction bases with no gene match: 4. The CDR3 is 15 residues long. Looked up from germline, CDR1 is SGDLS and CDR2 is YYNGEE.

The CDR3 sequence is CASSPLDRASEQYF. The CDR3 bases are TGTGCCAGCTCTCCTCTCGACAGGGCGTCTGAGCAGTACTTC. The J gene is TRBJ2-7, the V gene TRBV18; TRBD1 matches 7 bases. Germline V gives CDR1 KGHSH, CDR2 LQKENI. This CDR3 spans 14 amino acids. V gave up 6 bases and J gave up 7 bases; unmatched junction bases: 12.

This clone was seen a handful of times. The rearrangement links TRBV27 to TRBJ2-7; 9 nucleotides match TRBD1. In germline, CDR1 is MNHEY, CDR2 SMNVEV (reference sequence). The ends lost 6 bases at V and 3 bases at J; junction bases unmatched: 15. The length of the CDR3 is 17 residues. The CDR3 loop reads CASRDSVPGQGFYEQYF. The CDR3 DNA is TGTGCCAGCAGAGATAGCGTCCCGGGACAGGGATTCTACGAGCAGTACTTC.

The gene calls are TRBV7-6 and TRBJ2-7; tentatively, D is TRBD1 (6 bases). Germline V gives CDR1 SGHVS, CDR2 FNYEAQ. V was shortened by 6 bases and J by 6 bases, with 12 bases between the two germline ends. CDR3 size: 12 residues. CDR3 DNA: TGTGCCAGCAGTTATACAGGGTCCGAGCAGTACTTC. Its protein product is CASSYTGSEQYF.

This CDR3 is CASSLTPTGELFF. The CDR3, as DNA: TGTGCCAGCAGCTTAACACCCACCGGGGAGCTGTTTTTT. This chain uses TRBV11-3 with TRBJ2-2; D is unclear. CDR1 SGHNT and CDR2 YENEEA come from the germline V gene. V was cut by 2 bases and J by 4 bases, with 5 bases left in between. The CDR3 spans 13 residues.

This chain connects TRBV27 to TRBJ1-5; 7 bases are a match to TRBD1. Germline V gene sequence: CDR1 MNHEY, CDR2 SMNVEV (reference sequence). With 6 bases clipped from V and 0 bases from J, the junction kept 8 bases outside the gene matches. This CDR3 region has 16 residues. CDR3 DNA sequence: TGTGCCAGCAGGGACAGGATCTACAATAGCAATCAGCCCCAGCATTTT. Protein sequence: CASRDRIYNSNQPQHF.

This clone was picked up a small number of times. The chain joins TRBV6-7 to TRBJ2-7; 10 bases are shared with TRBD1. TRBV6-7 belongs to the ORF category, with a function that is uncertain. The CDR3 spans 15 residues. The J segment lost 2 bases and the V segment lost 5 bases, leaving 6 bases of the junction unmatched. CDR3 protein: CASSPGQGTTYEQYF. DNA for the CDR3: TGTGCCAGCAGTCCGGGACAGGGGACAACCTACGAGCAGTACTTC.

The chain uses TRBV12-2 and TRBJ1-4; the D call TRBD1 from the table was never checked on the DNA. TRBV12-2 is classified as a pseudogene. The CDR3 consists of 16 residues. CDR3 DNA: TGTGCAAGTCGCTTAGACCAGGGGGCCATCGGTGAAAAACTGTTTTTT. This sequence encodes CASRLDQGAIGEKLFF.

The chain joins TRBV7-2 to TRBJ1-5; TRBD1 is a possible D gene (6 bases). V was pared by 5 bases and J by 5 bases, with 10 bases between. The CDR3 contains 13 residues. Germline lookup yields CDR1 SGHTA and CDR2 FQGNSA. Here the CDR3 DNA reads TGTGCCAGCAGCGGGGACATTGATCAGCCCCAGCATTTT. Its protein product is CASSGDIDQPQHF.

This chain uses TRBV7-6 with TRBJ2-7; 13 nucleotides agree with TRBD2. The CDR3 runs 14 residues. From germline, CDR1 is SGHVS and CDR2 FNYEAQ. V shed 6 bases, J shed 5 bases, and the junction held 4 bases outside the gene matches. CDR3 protein: CASSTSGGVNEQYF. The CDR3 coding sequence is TGTGCCAGCAGTACTAGCGGGGGGGTTAACGAGCAGTACTTC.

This clone was picked up a small number of times. The DNA for the CDR3 is TGTGCCAGCAGCCACAACGACAGACCTAATGAAAAACTGTTTTTT. This codes for CASSHNDRPNEKLFF. The chain is built from TRBV7-9 and TRBJ1-4, with TRBD1 as a possible D gene (5 bases). This CDR3 is built from 15 residues. Germline lookup yields CDR1 SEHNR and CDR2 FQNEAQ (reference sequence). V lost 5 bases to trimming and J lost 3 bases, with 13 bases between them.

In its sample, this clone was seen a few times. This sequence joins TRBV4-3 and TRBJ1-6; D ambiguous. The CDR3 sequence is 14 residues long. Trimming removed 1 base at V and 6 bases at J, with 7 bases between. Germline V gives CDR1 LGHNA, CDR2 YSLEER. The DNA for the CDR3 is TGCGCCAGCAGCCAAGGTGGCCTTAATTCACCCCTCCACTTT. Translated: CASSQGGLNSPLHF.

This clone showed up just once. The J gene is TRBJ1-5, the V gene TRBV29-1, with D unresolved. Trimming shortened V by 4 bases and J by 5 bases, and 9 bases separated the two germline ends. The germline V gene has CDR1 SQVTM and CDR2 ANQGSEA. This CDR3 region has 12 residues. The CDR3, as DNA: TGCAGCGTTGGAGGGTGGGATCAGCCCCAGCATTTT. The encoded protein is CSVGGWDQPQHF.

This clone occurred a few times. J is TRBJ2-7 and V is TRBV14; tentatively, D is TRBD1 (5 bases). From germline, CDR1 is SGHDN and CDR2 FVKESK. This CDR3 region has 14 residues. Trimming left V 5 bases short and J 6 bases short, with 17 bases between. CDR3 DNA sequence: TGTGCCAGCAGCAGATGGCAGGGCGGATTCGAGCAGTACTTC. It yields the protein CASSRWQGGFEQYF.

V is TRBV18 and J is TRBJ2-7; D is unresolved. Germline assignment: CDR1 KGHSH and CDR2 LQKENI. Trimming removed 5 bases from V and 6 bases from J, with 23 bases in between. The CDR3 is 16 residues long. The CDR3 DNA is TGTGCCAGCTCATCTTCGGTGACTGGCGCCTCCCTCGAGCAGTACTTC. Its translation is CASSSSVTGASLEQYF.

V gene TRBV5-1 combines with J gene TRBJ2-7; 7 bases align to TRBD1. The ends lost 4 bases at V and 3 bases at J; junction bases unmatched: 4. The CDR3 is 13 amino acids. Germline V gives CDR1 SGHRS, CDR2 YFSETQ. The CDR3 loop reads CASSPGDSYEQYF. CDR3 bases: TGCGCCAGCAGCCCTGGGGACAGCTACGAGCAGTACTTC.

The gene calls are TRBV6-5 and TRBJ1-1; D possibly corresponds to TRBD1 (5 bases). V was trimmed by 4 bases and J by 4 bases, leaving 13 bases between them. In germline, CDR1 is MNHEY, CDR2 SVGAGI. This CDR3 has 14 amino acids. The CDR3 is CASSLQAGGTEAFF. The CDR3 DNA sequence: TGTGCCAGCAGTTTACAGGCGGGAGGCACTGAAGCTTTCTTT.

V gene TRBV14 combines with J gene TRBJ2-1; the D gene is possibly TRBD2 (6 bases). V lost 2 bases and J lost 6, with 14 bases in between. Germline CDR1 SGHDN, CDR2 FVKESK. This CDR3 contains 15 residues. The CDR3 reads CASSQLRHSGNEQFF. As DNA, the CDR3 is TGTGCCAGCAGCCAACTAAGGCATAGCGGCAATGAGCAGTTCTTC. Combining the CDR3 with reference TRBV14 and TRBJ2-1 gives the whole variable domain EAGVTQFPSHSVIEKGQTVTLRCDPISGHDNLYWYRRVMGKEIKFLLHFVKESKQDESGMPNNRFLAERTGGTYSTLKVQPAELEDSGVYFCASSQLRHSGNEQFFGPGTRLTVL.